Listed below are T cell receptor beta chains from one sample, sequenced in a study of cytomegalovirus exposure and HLA in healthy donors. Method: immunoSEQ multiplex PCR; TCRdb's copy keeps in-frame clones and lacks some. The sample shows about 120,000 clones, about 72% of them seen only once. The specimen sequenced was PBMCs. Receptor source: a female donor in good health and CMV-seronegative. Each CDR3 is given with its conserved first and last residue.

len	v_gene	CDR3aa
16	TRBV28	CASSFSAGTGNYEQYF
12	TRBV5-4	CASSGQDYGYTF
15	TRBV18	CASSPSRQGGYEQYF
13	TRBV4-3	CASSQDRSRGQFF
12	TRBV28	CASRSGTYEQYF
17	TRBV6-1	CASSGLAGGSSYNEQFF
16	TRBV15	CATSRGDSATNEKLFF
12	TRBV10-3	CAISEFSAEQFF
16	TRBV9	CASSSRGSGNTDTQYF
16	TRBV9	CASSVGRGTYGDEQYF
14	TRBV6-1	CASSSGTGVYGYTF
14	TRBV7-9	CASSVGQGRYEQYF
18	TRBV4-2	CASSQDPLQWTDSYEQYF
15	TRBV5-8	CASSLTGSGNSPLHF
13	TRBV5-6	CASSLTGRVEQYF
15	TRBV7-3	CASSLSGGNTDTQYF
14	TRBV4-1	CASSRQTSTYEQYF
11	TRBV20-1	CSAFRQETQYF
14	TRBV15	CATSRGGDYQKRFF
13	TRBV27	CASSFGTDYGYTF
11	TRBV19	CASEWGLGYTF
16	TRBV19	CASLSLRPGGGYEQYF
14	TRBV6-5	CASSYSGQNYEQYF
17	TRBV4-3	CASSPSSGQGSTQPQHF
15	TRBV6-5	CASARQGFANQPQHF
16	TRBV4-3	CASSQALGEGNTEAFF
15	TRBV6-4	CASSDSLAGHNEQFF
16	TRBV9	CASSPEVAGGTDTQYF
14	TRBV9	CASSVEGEGQPQHF
15	TRBV28	CASSEQGMENYGYTF
13	TRBV7-3	CASSLIAGYEQYF
13	TRBV5-6	CASSRQGAETQYF
13	TRBV9	CASSSGSYNEQFF
15	TRBV6-6	CASSRDRERDYGYTF
16	TRBV9	CASSVAGTGGFNEQFF
13	TRBV9	CASNGQVTDTQYF
16	TRBV12-5	CASGFTGTGAYNEQFF
16	TRBV6-4	CASSYRPSGSTDTQYF
17	TRBV19	CASSGTPGTVFTDTQYF
15	TRBV10-3	CAISELDGGRETQYF
15	TRBV7-2	CASSFTGGGGTEAFF
15	TRBV28	CASSPWTLGGYGYTF
16	TRBV7-2	CASSLGLAKSTDTQYF
14	TRBV29-1	CSAIGGRDLYGYTF
14	TRBV25-1	CASSDPSSQETQYF
11	TRBV30	CAWSAGEGYTF
15	TRBV28	CASSYGTGGTYGYTF
13	TRBV6-5	CASSSTGSKGYTF
16	TRBV29-1	CSVEGGQGATNEKLFF
18	TRBV30	CAWRTPTGGIPYNSPLHF
15	TRBV19	CASSIGTGPYNEQFF
13	TRBV18	CASSQGFNEKLFF
16	TRBV10-3	CAISESPRGSRNTIYF
17	TRBV5-1	CASSLPGTSGSYNEQFF
15	TRBV9	CASSVGLAGGIEQFF
13	TRBV27	CASSPPPNSPLHF
14	TRBV19	CASSIVGRVETQYF
18	TRBV11-3	CASSLGGLAGVITGELFF